The 28 T cell receptor beta chains in this list originate from one sample, sequenced in a study of blood T cell repertoires in COVID-19. The assay was immunoSEQ multiplex PCR, and TCRdb's table has in-frame clones only and misses some. The sample has 150,000 or so clones; roughly 84% are singletons. Sequencing input: PBMCs or T cells enriched from blood (not recorded which). These receptors were taken from a man aged 55-75 years who had recovered from COVID-19.

This chain uses TRBV11-1 with TRBJ2-1; D call uncertain. In germline, CDR1 is SGHAT, CDR2 FQDESV (reference sequence). The V gene lost 2 bases and the J gene lost 6 bases, with 5 bases spanning the gap. The CDR3 is 12 residues long. This CDR3 is CASSLTVNEQFF. CDR3 bases: TGTGCCAGCAGCTTAACAGTCAATGAGCAGTTCTTC.

This rearrangement joins TRBV9 to TRBJ1-1, with 9 bases lining up with TRBD1. V lost 0 bases and J lost 1; bases outside the gene matches: 4. Germline CDR1 reads SGDLS; CDR2 reads YYNGEE. The CDR3 is 16 residues long. The CDR3 nucleotides are TGTGCCAGCAGCGTAGGACAGGGGGTAGGGAACACTGAAGCTTTCTTT. Amino acids: CASSVGQGVGNTEAFF.

The rearrangement uses TRBV11-1 and TRBJ1-1; tentatively, D is TRBD1 (5 bases). CDR1 SGHAT and CDR2 FQDESV come from the germline V gene (reference sequence). This CDR3 spans 15 amino acids. The germline V and J ends were trimmed by 2 bases and 1 base, with 11 bases remaining between them. The CDR3 protein is CASSLFTQANTEAFF. Written as DNA, the CDR3 is TGTGCCAGCAGCTTATTTACACAGGCGAACACTGAAGCTTTCTTT.

V gene TRBV19 combines with J gene TRBJ2-5, with a tentative D call TRBD2 (5 bases). Between the trimmed V and J ends, which lost 4 bases and 4 bases, there was a span of 16 bases. The germline V gene encodes CDR1 LNHDA and CDR2 SQIVND (reference sequence). There are 15 residues in the CDR3. The CDR3 reads CASSNSGGRRETQYF. CDR3 sequence (DNA): TGTGCCAGTAGTAATAGTGGTGGGAGACGAGAGACCCAGTACTTC.

The chain carries TRBV5-1 and TRBJ2-4; a weak D match, TRBD1 (6 bases). CDR1 SGHRS and CDR2 YFSETQ come from the germline V gene. The V end was cut by 1 base, the J end by 5 bases, with 13 bases between. There are 15 residues in the CDR3. The CDR3 sequence: CASSLSVQGQNIQYF. Here the CDR3 DNA reads TGCGCCAGCAGCTTGAGTGTACAGGGCCAAAACATTCAGTACTTC.

This sequence joins TRBV5-1 and TRBJ2-2; possibly TRBD2 for D (5 bases). Trimming shortened V by 4 bases and J by 7 bases, and 20 bases separated the two germline ends. The CDR3 is made up of 16 amino acids. Germline V gives CDR1 SGHRS, CDR2 YFSETQ. CDR3 residues: CASSPTRLARHGELFF. Here the CDR3 DNA reads TGCGCCAGCAGCCCTACTAGACTTGCCCGACACGGGGAGCTGTTTTTT.

The chain couples TRBV7-2 to TRBJ1-6; no clear D. Per germline, CDR1 SGHTA and CDR2 FQGNSA. Trimming cost V 2 bases and J 4 bases, with 9 bases left between them. The CDR3 covers 15 residues. CDR3 nucleotides: TGTGCCAGCAGCTTAACAGCCATTTATAATTCACCCCTCCACTTT. It codes for CASSLTAIYNSPLHF.

This clone has just a few counts. This chain uses TRBV30 with TRBJ1-6; D gene uncertain. Per the germline V gene, CDR1 is GTSNPN and CDR2 is SVGIG (reference sequence). V lost 3 bases and J lost 7, with 7 bases in between. The CDR3 is made up of 12 amino acids. In DNA, the CDR3 is TGTGCCTGGAGCCGACTCAATTCACCCCTCCACTTT. It translates to CAWSRLNSPLHF.

V gene TRBV28 combines with J gene TRBJ1-5, with D possibly matching TRBD1 (6 bases). CDR1 and CDR2 from the germline V gene are MDHEN and SYDVKM. Trimming removed 5 bases from V and 7 bases from J, with 15 bases in between. The CDR3 runs to 14 residues. The CDR3 DNA sequence: TGTGCCAGCAGTCTGTACAGGGCTAGGCAGCCCCAGCATTTT. The encoded protein is CASSLYRARQPQHF.

This clone was seen a handful of times. This chain joins TRBV18 and TRBJ1-4; 11 nucleotides align to TRBD1. From germline, CDR1 is KGHSH and CDR2 LQKENI. The trim removed 2 bases at V and 8 bases at J, leaving 10 bases unmatched. The CDR3 has 17 amino acids. The CDR3 is CASSPKFGGTGGEKLFF. The CDR3 coding sequence is TGTGCCAGCTCACCAAAGTTTGGTGGGACAGGGGGAGAAAAACTGTTTTTT.

This CDR3 is CAWSVLREGVDQPQHF. As DNA, the CDR3 is TGTGCCTGGAGTGTACTAAGGGAAGGGGTTGATCAGCCCCAGCATTTT. The rearrangement joins TRBV30 to TRBJ1-5, with D possibly TRBD1 on 5 matching bases. This CDR3 has 16 amino acids. V was clipped by 0 bases and J by 5 bases, with 17 bases between them. The germline gives CDR1 GTSNPN, CDR2 SVGIG (reference sequence).

This clone has more than one count but fewer than ten. V usage is TRBV7-6 and J usage is TRBJ1-1; weak D call: TRBD1 (5 bases). The germline gives CDR1 SGHVS, CDR2 FNYEAQ. The length of the CDR3 is 14 residues. Trimming left V 3 bases short and J 2 bases short, with 10 bases between. CDR3 region: CASSFTGTNTEAFF. The CDR3 DNA follows: TGTGCCAGCAGCTTTACAGGTACCAACACTGAAGCTTTCTTT.

The gene calls are TRBV9 and TRBJ2-1; 9 nucleotides match TRBD2. CDR3 size: 16 residues. The V segment lost 4 bases and the J segment 3 bases; nucleotides outside the gene matches: 8. CDR1 and CDR2 (germline): SGDLS, YYNGEE. CDR3 amino acids: CASSTPAGGIYNEQFF. DNA of the CDR3: TGTGCCAGCAGCACGCCCGCGGGGGGGATCTACAATGAGCAGTTCTTC.

This clone was found a few times. This chain links TRBV2 with TRBJ1-2; 9 nucleotides line up with TRBD1. The trim removed 2 bases at V and 6 bases at J, leaving 7 bases unmatched. The germline CDR1 and CDR2 sequences are SNHLY and FYNNEI. CDR3 length: 15 residues. This CDR3 is CASSEWDRASDGYTF. CDR3 sequence (DNA): TGTGCCAGCAGTGAATGGGACAGGGCTTCGGATGGCTACACCTTC.

The CDR3: CASSLLGESEAFF. CDR3 in DNA: TGTGCCAGCAGCCTACTGGGAGAGTCTGAAGCTTTCTTT. This chain connects TRBV7-3 to TRBJ1-1; D is ambiguous. This CDR3 is 13 amino acids long. Germline lookup yields CDR1 SGHTA and CDR2 FQGTGA. The V end was cut by 5 bases, the J end by 6 bases, with 13 bases between.

This clone was picked up a small number of times. The chain joins TRBV2 to TRBJ2-7; 11 nucleotides agree with TRBD1. This CDR3 has 15 residues. V was clipped by 6 bases and J by 2 bases; unmatched bases: 6. The germline V gene has CDR1 SNHLY and CDR2 FYNNEI. The CDR3 DNA reads TGTGCCAGCAGAGCCGGACAGGGGGCTACCTACGAGCAGTACTTC. It is translated as CASRAGQGATYEQYF.

V gene TRBV5-1 combines with J gene TRBJ2-7; D unclear. The CDR3 extends over 12 amino acids. V lost 0 bases and J 6 bases, leaving 7 bases between the germline ends. Germline CDR1 is SGHRS and CDR2 is YFSETQ. This chain's CDR3 is CASSLGFSEQYF. The CDR3 DNA reads as TGCGCCAGCAGCTTGGGTTTCTCCGAGCAGTACTTC. Looking up the rest from reference TRBV5-1 and TRBJ2-7 gives the full variable domain: KAGVTQTPRYLIKTRGQQVTLSCSPISGHRSVSWYQQTPGQGLQFLFEYFSETQRNKGNFPGRFSGRQFSNSRSEMNVSTLELGDSALYLCASSLGFSEQYFGPGTRLTVT.

In this sample, this clone turned up a few times. Other DNA sequences in the same sample also yield this CDR3. The rearrangement links TRBV15 to TRBJ2-1; TRBD1 matches 11 bases. Germline V gene data show CDR1 as LNHNV and CDR2 as YYDKDF (reference sequence). This CDR3 spans 13 amino acids. Trimming took 3 bases from V and 9 from J; bases not matched to a gene: 1. CDR3 residues: CATSRDRGPEQFF. CDR3 DNA: TGTGCCACCAGCAGGGACAGGGGGCCTGAGCAGTTCTTC.

This chain uses TRBV5-5 with TRBJ2-4, with 8 bases lining up with TRBD1. The CDR3 has 17 amino acids. Germline V gives CDR1 SGHKS, CDR2 YYEKEE (reference sequence). Trimming removed 5 bases from V and 0 bases from J; junction bases left unmatched: 10. The CDR3 sequence: CASSSGQDHLAKNIQYF. DNA of the CDR3: TGTGCCAGCAGTTCGGGACAGGATCATCTAGCCAAAAACATTCAGTACTTC.

The chain couples TRBV29-1 to TRBJ2-7, with D possibly being TRBD1 (5 bases). Per the germline V gene, CDR1 is SQVTM and CDR2 is ANQGSEA. Trimming cost V 6 bases and J 1 base, with 13 bases left between them. The CDR3 length is 13 residues. CDR3 sequence (DNA): TGCAGCGTCTACGACAGTTTTTCCTACGAGCAGTACTTC. It encodes CSVYDSFSYEQYF.

This chain links TRBV18 with TRBJ1-3; 8 nucleotides agree with TRBD1. J gave up 2 bases and V 2 bases, and 8 bases lay outside the gene matches. CDR3 length: 17 amino acids. Germline assignment: CDR1 KGHSH and CDR2 LQKENI. The CDR3: CASSPTRNRGTGNTIYF. The CDR3 region has the DNA TGTGCCAGCTCACCAACCCGTAACAGGGGGACTGGAAACACCATATATTTT. Full variable domain (missing parts from reference TRBV18 and TRBJ1-3): NAGVMQNPRHLVRRRGQEARLRCSPMKGHSHVYWYRQLPEEGLKFMVYLQKENIIDESGMPKERFSAEFPKEGPSILRIQQVVRGDSAAYFCASSPTRNRGTGNTIYFGEGSWLTVV.

This clone was seen just once. The chain has TRBV10-3 and TRBJ1-3; TRBD1 matches 10 bases. V shed 6 bases and J 6 bases; nucleotides not matched to a gene: 5. CDR1 ENHRY and CDR2 SYGVKD come from the germline V gene. CDR3 length equals 14 residues. Here the CDR3 DNA reads TGTGCCATCAGGGGACAGGGGATCAAAAACACCATATATTTT. As protein: CAIRGQGIKNTIYF.

The chain uses TRBV18 and TRBJ2-5; TRBD2 agrees at 15 bases. Trimming took 6 bases from V and 4 from J; bases not matched to a gene: 6. Germline assignment: CDR1 KGHSH and CDR2 LQKENI. The CDR3 is made up of 16 amino acids. CDR3 nucleotides: TGTGCCAGCTCTCCGGGACTAGCGGGAGGAGTAGAGACCCAGTACTTC. It specifies CASSPGLAGGVETQYF.

The V and J genes are TRBV5-1 and TRBJ2-2; 11 nucleotides line up with TRBD2. Germline CDR1 reads SGHRS; CDR2 reads YFSETQ. This CDR3 region has 16 residues. Trimming at V came to 5 bases and at J to 4 bases, leaving 7 bases not matched to a gene. The chain's CDR3 is CASRATSGGPTGELFF. The CDR3 DNA reads as TGCGCCAGCAGGGCTACTAGCGGGGGACCCACCGGGGAGCTGTTTTTT.

The V call is TRBV4-1, the J call TRBJ2-7; 8 nucleotides line up with TRBD1. Germline V gene lookup returns CDR1 MGHRA and CDR2 YSYEKL. The length of the CDR3 is 15 residues. V lost 0 bases, J lost 2 bases, and 3 bases stayed unmatched. CDR3 sequence: CASSQDRTGTYEQYF. CDR3 DNA sequence: TGCGCCAGCAGCCAAGACAGGACAGGGACCTACGAGCAGTACTTC.

This chain joins TRBV28 and TRBJ2-4; a possible D gene is TRBD2 (6 bases). V shed 4 bases and J shed 0 bases, with 7 bases lying between them. The CDR3 is 14 residues long. Germline V lookup: CDR1 MDHEN, CDR2 SYDVKM. DNA for the CDR3: TGTGCCAGCAGTTGGGGACTAGCCAAAAACATTCAGTACTTC. Amino acids: CASSWGLAKNIQYF.

The rearrangement links TRBV4-2 to TRBJ2-2, with TRBD2 identical over 9 bases. V gave up 1 base and J gave up 5 bases; unmatched junction bases: 5. The germline gives CDR1 LGHNA, CDR2 YNFKEQ. The CDR3 covers 16 residues. The CDR3 region has the DNA TGTGCCAGCAGCCAAGGGCGGGGGGGCCGAACCGGGGAGCTGTTTTTT. Its protein is CASSQGRGGRTGELFF.

The genes are TRBV3-1 (or the pseudogene TRBV3-2) and TRBJ1-4, with 8 bases lining up with TRBD1. V lost 4 bases and J lost 7; bases outside the gene matches: 5. Germline V lookup: CDR1 LGHDT, CDR2 YNNKEL (reference sequence). The CDR3 spans 14 residues. CDR3 region: CASSRAGTGEKLFF. The CDR3 nucleotides are TGTGCCAGCAGCCGCGCCGGGACAGGTGAAAAACTGTTTTTT.